Here is one T cell receptor beta chain with its context. Its target antigen remains unknown. Base qualities are not at hand, and no much larger clone is one base apart. The sample's time point label, in plain terms: baseline pretreatment blood. The treatment or condition label corresponds to: 15 Gy SBRT to primary tumor, nephrectomy 4 weeks later. To track tumor-enriched clonotypes, serial peripheral blood was sampled from radiation-treated patients at baseline and at 2 weeks and 4 weeks after SBRT. Renal cell carcinoma with clear cell pathology was present in all patients. Genomic DNA for TCR sequencing was prepared using the QIAamp DNA Blood Mini Kit (Qiagen). Only samples passing all quality control checks were included in the analyses. This entry belongs to a study of radiation and T cells in renal cell carcinoma (dated by TCRdb to 2019 to 2021). For context, the study as a whole: The samples were obtained from a clinical trial, where primary renal cell carcinomas were treated with 15 Gy stereotactic body radiation therapy and then removed by nephrectomy 4 weeks afterward. A total of 50 to 55 samples underwent TCR beta sequencing, made up of around 26 tumors and about 27 peripheral blood samples. Across all 50 or so samples, several million unique CDR3 nucleotide sequences encoding roughly 2.7 million unique CDR3 amino acid sequences were identified.

The immunoSEQ kit was used, according to the manufacturer's recommendations, to generate TCR beta libraries from genomic DNA. For library preparation, a first multiplex PCR was performed with proprietary primers, followed by a second PCR in which unique barcodes were added, and bead cleanups were performed after each round. A kit-provided positive control reaction and a negative control reaction were included in every sample batch. The final libraries underwent checking on an Agilent 4200 TapeStation D1000 ScreenTape, volumetric pooling, and quantification by qPCR. Sequencing was performed on an Illumina NextSeq500 using a MidOutput 150-cycle cartridge, with 156 Read1 cycles, 15 Index1 cycles, and the kit custom primers. The pooled library was loaded at approximately 0.99 pM, and approximately 20% PhiX control was spiked in. The source study handled its data this way. Vendor-processed data were analyzed in R, with a clonotype defined as all T cells sharing the same CDR3 nucleotide sequence. In the clone abundance analyses, frequencies were normalized to the 10,000 most abundant clones in each sample. Public T cell clones, which averaged fewer than five per sample, were excluded before analysis. Tumor-enriched and baseline blood-enriched clonotypes were defined by at least a 32-fold difference in abundance between compartments. A beta-binomial differential abundance model was applied to find clonotypes that expanded or contracted between blood time points. The Baroni-Urbani and Buser coefficient was used to measure tumor-blood repertoire similarity, and groups were compared with two-tailed Wilcoxon tests in R. In TCRdb, the immuneACCESS table is reduced to in-frame sequences with V and J assigned. These tables do not hold every clone; where another copy was compared, an unresolved V gene accounts for under half, and the others remain unexplained. V and J calls and clone size follow that table, whereas D and trimming were derived from the DNA. Across this sample there are 150,000 or so clones, with around 89% seen only once. The ten largest make up 4.1% of the sample.

From a lookup of the germline V gene, CDR1 and CDR2 are SGHRS and YFSETQ. The CDR3 starts with the cysteine, ends with the phenylalanine, and has 15 residues. The CDR3 DNA has 45 bases and is translated from base 1. V drops 1 base and J drops 3 bases, leaving 14 bases in between. Summary of the overall study and its limitations: Changes in the blood repertoire were not tracked past 4 weeks after treatment. The single-armed trial design could not address effects of radiation dose or scheduling on the TCR repertoire. In blood, the top tumor clonotypes increased from baseline to 2 weeks after radiation and then shrank by 4 weeks, which suggests a temporary expansion of tumor-resident clones. Because pretreatment tumor biopsies were not available, the baseline intratumoral presence of clonotypes could not be determined.

This receptor was identified in a woman aged 70-85 years with renal cell carcinoma. The sequence joins TRBV5-1 to TRBJ2-7; the D gene is perhaps TRBD1 or TRBD2, as each covers 6 bases. The sequenced sample was blood, obtained from a patient whose treatment included radiotherapy and nephrectomy. The CDR3 here reads CASSLRGEPLYEQYF. The DNA sequence is TGCGCCAGCAGCTTGAGGGGGGAACCCCTCTACGAGCAGTACTTC.